This record covers a single TCR beta chain. Assay: immunoSEQ multiplex PCR; the TCRdb copy retains only in-frame clones and omits some. The table has fewer than 95,000 clones, around 88% seen once; the top ten hold approximately 5.1%. Germline CDR1 and CDR2: WNHNN and SYGVQD (reference sequence). The J segment lost 8 bases and the V segment lost 4 bases, leaving 7 bases of the junction unmatched. The CDR3 contains 14 residues. The sample belongs to a study of blood T cell repertoires in COVID-19. In the study overall: The United States, Italy and Spain provided the acute and convalescent COVID-19 samples. Nucleic acid was either cDNA or gDNA, and it came from T cells, B-cell-depleted T cells, or PBMCs.

The sequenced sample was peripheral blood. The clonotype comes from a woman of 80 years or more with acute or convalescent COVID-19. The genes are TRBV10-1 and TRBJ2-1; 8 bases align to TRBD1. The CDR3 reads CASSAAGGVDEQFF. The CDR3 DNA reads TGCGCCAGCAGTGCGGCAGGGGGCGTAGATGAGCAGTTCTTC.